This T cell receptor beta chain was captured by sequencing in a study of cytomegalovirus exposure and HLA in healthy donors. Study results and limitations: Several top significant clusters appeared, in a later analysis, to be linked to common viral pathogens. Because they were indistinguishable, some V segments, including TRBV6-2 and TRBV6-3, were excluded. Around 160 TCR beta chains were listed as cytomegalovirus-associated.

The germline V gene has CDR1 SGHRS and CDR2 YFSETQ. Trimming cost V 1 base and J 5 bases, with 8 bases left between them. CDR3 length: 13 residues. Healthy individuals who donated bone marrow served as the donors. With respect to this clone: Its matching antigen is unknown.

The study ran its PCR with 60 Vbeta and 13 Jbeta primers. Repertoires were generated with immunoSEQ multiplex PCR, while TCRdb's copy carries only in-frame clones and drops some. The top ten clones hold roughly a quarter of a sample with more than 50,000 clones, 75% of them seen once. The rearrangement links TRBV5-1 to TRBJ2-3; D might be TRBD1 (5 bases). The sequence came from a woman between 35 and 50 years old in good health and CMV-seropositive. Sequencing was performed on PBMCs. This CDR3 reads CASSLQGQDTQYF. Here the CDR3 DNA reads TGCGCCAGCAGCTTGCAGGGCCAAGATACGCAGTATTTT. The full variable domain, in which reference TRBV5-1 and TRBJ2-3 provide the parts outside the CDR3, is KAGVTQTPRYLIKTRGQQVTLSCSPISGHRSVSWYQQTPGQGLQFLFEYFSETQRNKGNFPGRFSGRQFSNSRSEMNVSTLELGDSALYLCASSLQGQDTQYFGPGTRLTVL.